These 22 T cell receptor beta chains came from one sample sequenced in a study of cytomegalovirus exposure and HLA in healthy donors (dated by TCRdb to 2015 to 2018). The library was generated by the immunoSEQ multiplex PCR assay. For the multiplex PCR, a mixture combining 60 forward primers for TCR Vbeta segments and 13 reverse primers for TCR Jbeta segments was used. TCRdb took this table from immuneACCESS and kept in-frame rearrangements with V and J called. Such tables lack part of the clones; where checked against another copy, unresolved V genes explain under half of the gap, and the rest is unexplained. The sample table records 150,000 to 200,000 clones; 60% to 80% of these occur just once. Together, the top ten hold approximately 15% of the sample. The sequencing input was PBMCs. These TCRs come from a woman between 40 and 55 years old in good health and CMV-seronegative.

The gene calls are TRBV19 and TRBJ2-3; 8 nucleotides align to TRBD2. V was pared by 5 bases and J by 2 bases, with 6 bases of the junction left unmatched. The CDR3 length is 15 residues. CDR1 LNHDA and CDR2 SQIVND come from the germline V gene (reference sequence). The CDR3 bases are TGTGCCAGTAGTGTCAGACTAGCGCCCACAGATACGCAGTATTTT. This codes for CASSVRLAPTDTQYF.

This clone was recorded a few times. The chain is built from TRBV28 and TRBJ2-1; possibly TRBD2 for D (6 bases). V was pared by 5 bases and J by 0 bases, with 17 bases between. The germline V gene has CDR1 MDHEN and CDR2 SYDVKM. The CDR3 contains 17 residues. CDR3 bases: TGTGCCAGCAGTGCCCCAGCCGGGGGATTCTCCTACAATGAGCAGTTCTTC. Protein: CASSAPAGGFSYNEQFF. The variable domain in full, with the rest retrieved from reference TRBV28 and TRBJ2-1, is DVKVTQSSRYLVKRTGEKVFLECVQDMDHENMFWYRQDPGLGLRLIYFSYDVKMKEKGDIPEGYSVSREKKERFSLILESASTNQTSMYLCASSAPAGGFSYNEQFFGPGTRLTVL.

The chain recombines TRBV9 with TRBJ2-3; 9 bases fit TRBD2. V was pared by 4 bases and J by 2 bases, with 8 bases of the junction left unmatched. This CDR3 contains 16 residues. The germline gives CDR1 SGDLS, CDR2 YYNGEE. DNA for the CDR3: TGTGCCAGCAGCCGAAGACTAGCGGAAGACACAGATACGCAGTATTTT. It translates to CASSRRLAEDTDTQYF.

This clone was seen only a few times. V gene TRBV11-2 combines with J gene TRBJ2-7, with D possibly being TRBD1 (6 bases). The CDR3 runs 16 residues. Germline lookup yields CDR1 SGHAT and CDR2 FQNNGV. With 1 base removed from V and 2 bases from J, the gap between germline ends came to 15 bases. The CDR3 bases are TGTGCCAGCAGCTTAGTCTTCGGGACACCGACCTACGAGCAGTACTTC. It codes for CASSLVFGTPTYEQYF.

Here the CDR3 reads CAIRGSEYNEQFF. The CDR3 DNA sequence: TGTGCCATCAGGGGGAGTGAATACAATGAGCAGTTCTTC. The chain combines TRBV10-3 with TRBJ2-1; D might be TRBD2 (5 bases). V was trimmed by 6 bases and J by 4 bases, leaving 10 bases between them. The V gene's germline CDR1 is ENHRY and CDR2 SYGVKD. The CDR3 loop spans 13 amino acids.

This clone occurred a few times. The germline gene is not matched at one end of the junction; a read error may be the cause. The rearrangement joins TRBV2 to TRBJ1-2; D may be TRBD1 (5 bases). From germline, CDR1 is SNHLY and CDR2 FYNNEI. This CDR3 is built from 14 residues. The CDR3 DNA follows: TGTGCCAGCAGCGAAGGTCAGGGTTGGAATGGCTACACCTTC. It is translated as CASSEGQGWNGYTF.

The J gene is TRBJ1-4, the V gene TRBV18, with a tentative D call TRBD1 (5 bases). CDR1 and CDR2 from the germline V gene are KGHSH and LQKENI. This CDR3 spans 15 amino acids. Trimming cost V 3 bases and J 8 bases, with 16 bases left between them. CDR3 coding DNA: TGTGCCAGCTCACCGACTAGGGGCAGCGGCGAAAAACTGTTTTTT. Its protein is CASSPTRGSGEKLFF.

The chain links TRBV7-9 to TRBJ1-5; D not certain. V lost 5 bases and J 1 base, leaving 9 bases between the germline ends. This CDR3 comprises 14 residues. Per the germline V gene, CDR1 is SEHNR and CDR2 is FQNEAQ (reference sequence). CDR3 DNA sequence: TGTGCCAGCAGCCCCTCGGGGAGCAATCAGCCCCAGCATTTT. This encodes CASSPSGSNQPQHF.

CDR3 amino acids: CASSSGLAGGETQYF. CDR3 DNA: TGTGCCAGCAGCTCTGGACTAGCGGGGGGAGAGACCCAGTACTTC. The chain recombines TRBV11-2 with TRBJ2-5; 14 bases match TRBD2. The junction had 2 bases not matched to a gene; V was cut back by 4 bases and J by 4 bases. Germline V gene sequence: CDR1 SGHAT, CDR2 FQNNGV. The CDR3 extends over 15 amino acids.

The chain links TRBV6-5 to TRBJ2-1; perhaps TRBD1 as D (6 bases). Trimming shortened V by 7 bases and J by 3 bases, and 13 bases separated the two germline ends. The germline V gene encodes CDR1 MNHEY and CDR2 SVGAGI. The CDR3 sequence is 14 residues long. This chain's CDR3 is CASNSQGHYNEQFF. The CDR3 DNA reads TGTGCCAGCAATAGCCAGGGGCACTACAATGAGCAGTTCTTC.

The CDR3 loop reads CASSPQQGYNEQFF. The CDR3 DNA reads as TGTGCCAGCAGCCCACAACAGGGTTACAATGAGCAGTTCTTC. This chain links TRBV7-9 with TRBJ2-1; tentatively, D is TRBD1 (6 bases). Germline V gene data show CDR1 as SEHNR and CDR2 as FQNEAQ (reference sequence). The CDR3 consists of 14 residues. Trimming left V 5 bases short and J 4 bases short, with 12 bases between.

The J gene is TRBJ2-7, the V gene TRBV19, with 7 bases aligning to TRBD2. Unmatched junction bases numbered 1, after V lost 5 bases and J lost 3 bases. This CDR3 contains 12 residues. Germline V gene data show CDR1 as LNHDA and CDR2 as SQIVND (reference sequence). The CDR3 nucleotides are TGTGCCAGTAGTTCGGGGGGCTACGAGCAGTACTTC. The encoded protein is CASSSGGYEQYF.

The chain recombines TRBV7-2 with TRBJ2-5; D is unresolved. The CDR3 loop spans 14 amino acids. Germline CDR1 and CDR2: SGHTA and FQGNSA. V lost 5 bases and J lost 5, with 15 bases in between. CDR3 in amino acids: CASSPVGLRETQYF. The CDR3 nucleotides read TGTGCCAGCAGCCCCGTAGGCCTGAGGGAGACCCAGTACTTC.

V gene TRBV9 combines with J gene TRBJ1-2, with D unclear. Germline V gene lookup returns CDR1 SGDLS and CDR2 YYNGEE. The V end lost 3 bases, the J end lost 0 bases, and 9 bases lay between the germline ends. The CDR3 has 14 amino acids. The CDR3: CASSEDTTNYGYTF. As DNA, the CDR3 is TGTGCCAGCAGCGAAGACACGACTAACTATGGCTACACCTTC.

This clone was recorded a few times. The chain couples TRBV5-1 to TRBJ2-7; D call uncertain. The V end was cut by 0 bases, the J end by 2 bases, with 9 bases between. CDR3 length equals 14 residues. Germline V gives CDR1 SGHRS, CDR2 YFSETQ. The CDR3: CASSLAAGPYEQYF. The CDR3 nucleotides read TGCGCCAGCAGCTTGGCGGCAGGCCCCTACGAGCAGTACTTC.

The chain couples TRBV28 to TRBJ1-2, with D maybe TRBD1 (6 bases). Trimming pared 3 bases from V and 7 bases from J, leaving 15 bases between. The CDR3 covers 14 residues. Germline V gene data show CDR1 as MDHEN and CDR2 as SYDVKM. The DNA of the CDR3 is TGTGCCAGCAGTTTGACGGACAGTTCCGGTGGCTACACCTTC. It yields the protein CASSLTDSSGGYTF.

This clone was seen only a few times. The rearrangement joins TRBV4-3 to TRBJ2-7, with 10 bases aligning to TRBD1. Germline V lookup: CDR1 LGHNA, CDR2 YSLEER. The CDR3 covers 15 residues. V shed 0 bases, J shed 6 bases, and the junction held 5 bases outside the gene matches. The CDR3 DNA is TGCGCCAGCAGCCAAGATGACAGGGGGCCACGCGAGCAGTACTTC. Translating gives CASSQDDRGPREQYF.

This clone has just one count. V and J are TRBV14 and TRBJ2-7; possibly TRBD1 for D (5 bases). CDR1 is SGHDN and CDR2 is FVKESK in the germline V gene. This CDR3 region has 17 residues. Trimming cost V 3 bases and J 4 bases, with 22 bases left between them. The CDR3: CASSHLSGQGELYEQYF. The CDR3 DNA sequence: TGTGCCAGCAGCCACCTAAGTGGACAAGGGGAATTATACGAGCAGTACTTC.

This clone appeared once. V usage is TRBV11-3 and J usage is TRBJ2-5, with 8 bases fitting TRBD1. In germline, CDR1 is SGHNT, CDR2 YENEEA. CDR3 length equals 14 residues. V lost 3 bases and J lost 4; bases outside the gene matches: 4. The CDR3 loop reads CASSFHQGAETQYF. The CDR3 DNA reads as TGTGCCAGCAGCTTCCATCAGGGGGCAGAGACCCAGTACTTC.

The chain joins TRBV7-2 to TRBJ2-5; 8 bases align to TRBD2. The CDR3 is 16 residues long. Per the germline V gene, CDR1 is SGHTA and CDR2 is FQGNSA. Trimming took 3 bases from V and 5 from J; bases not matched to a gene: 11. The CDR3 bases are TGTGCCAGCAGCTTCCAGCCAGCGGGAGCCTGGGAGACCCAGTACTTC. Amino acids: CASSFQPAGAWETQYF. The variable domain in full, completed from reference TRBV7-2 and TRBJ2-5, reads GAGVSQSPSNKVTEKGKDVELRCDPISGHTALYWYRQSLGQGLEFLIYFQGNSAPDKSGLPSDRFSAERTGGSVSTLTIQRTQQEDSAVYLCASSFQPAGAWETQYFGPGTRLLVL.

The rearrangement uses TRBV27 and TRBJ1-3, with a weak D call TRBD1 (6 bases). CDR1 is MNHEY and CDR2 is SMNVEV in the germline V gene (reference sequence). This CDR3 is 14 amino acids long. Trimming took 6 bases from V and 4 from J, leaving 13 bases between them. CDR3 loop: CASSITGWGNTIYF. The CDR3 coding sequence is TGTGCCAGCAGCATTACAGGGTGGGGAAACACCATATATTTT.

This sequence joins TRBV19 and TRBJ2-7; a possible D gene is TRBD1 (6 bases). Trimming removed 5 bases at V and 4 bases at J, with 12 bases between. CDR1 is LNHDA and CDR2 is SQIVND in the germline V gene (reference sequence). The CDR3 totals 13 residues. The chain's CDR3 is CASSETGWYEQYF. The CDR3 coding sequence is TGTGCCAGTAGTGAGACAGGTTGGTACGAGCAGTACTTC.